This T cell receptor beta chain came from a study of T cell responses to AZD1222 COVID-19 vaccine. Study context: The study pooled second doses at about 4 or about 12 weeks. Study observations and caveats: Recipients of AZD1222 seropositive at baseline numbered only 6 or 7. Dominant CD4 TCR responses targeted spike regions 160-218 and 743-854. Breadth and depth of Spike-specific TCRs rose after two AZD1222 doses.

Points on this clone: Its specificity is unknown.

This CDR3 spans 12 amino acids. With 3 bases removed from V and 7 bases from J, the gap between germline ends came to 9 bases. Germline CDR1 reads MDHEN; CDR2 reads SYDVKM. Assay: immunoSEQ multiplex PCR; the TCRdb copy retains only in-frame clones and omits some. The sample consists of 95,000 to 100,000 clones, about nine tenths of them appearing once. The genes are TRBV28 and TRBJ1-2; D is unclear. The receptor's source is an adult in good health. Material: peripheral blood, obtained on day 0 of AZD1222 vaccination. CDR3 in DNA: TGTGCCAGCAGTTTTTCAGAGCCTGGCTACACCTTC. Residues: CASSFSEPGYTF.